These T cell receptor beta chains were read from a single sample in a study of shared clonotypes between healthy human individuals. The repertoire was sequenced with immunoSEQ multiplex PCR; TCRdb's copy has only in-frame clones and lacks some. Here the sample spans about half a million clones, more than 65% being singletons. Sequencing was carried out using PBMCs. All receptors come from a woman aged 40 to 49 in good health. Some clones in this sample may be carry-over from other donors' samples. Each CDR3 is given with its conserved first and last residue. The order of the fields is V gene, clone size, CDR3 length, J gene, D gene, CDR3 protein, CDR3 DNA. D genes are given only for firm matches. Part of the rows lack a size; the others show once, few, many or a class for expanded clones.

TRBV27	-	15	TRBJ1-1	-	CASRKNGRENTEAFF	TGTGCCAGCAGGAAGAACGGACGGGAGAACACTGAAGCTTTCTTT
TRBV2	-	15	TRBJ2-1	-	CASSQMQGSNNEQFF	TGTGCCAGCAGCCAAATGCAGGGGAGCAACAATGAGCAGTTCTTC
TRBV9	-	17	TRBJ1-1	TRBD1	CASSPPYISGQGREAFF	TGTGCCAGCAGCCCCCCTTATATCTCGGGACAGGGCCGTGAAGCTTTCTTT
TRBV7-2	-	16	TRBJ1-4	-	CASSTVGGGARVKLFF	TGTGCCAGCAGCACAGTGGGGGGAGGGGCTCGGGTAAAACTGTTTTTT
TRBV10-1	-	15	TRBJ2-7	-	CASSQLATGAYEQYF	TGCGCCAGTAGCCAGCTAGCGACGGGGGCCTACGAGCAGTACTTC
TRBV7-3	-	14	TRBJ2-5	-	CASSLTGERETQYF	TGTGCCAGCAGCTTAACGGGGGAGAGAGAGACCCAGTACTTC
TRBV5-1	few	15	TRBJ2-7	TRBD1	CASSPRQGPYYEQYF	TGCGCCAGCAGCCCGAGACAGGGTCCCTACTACGAGCAGTACTTC
TRBV5-5	-	14	TRBJ2-5	-	CASSDRGAMATQYF	TGTGCCAGCAGCGACCGGGGGGCAATGGCGACCCAGTACTTC
TRBV2	-	15	TRBJ2-5	TRBD2	CASSVLAGVGETQYF	TGTGCCAGCAGTGTTTTAGCGGGAGTCGGGGAGACCCAGTACTTC
TRBV5-1	-	12	TRBJ2-3	-	CASSLADTSKYF	TGCGCCAGCAGCTTGGCGGACACCTCCAAGTATTTT
TRBV7-6	-	21	TRBJ2-3	TRBD2	CASSSLMALGLAGQSADTQYF	TGTGCCAGCAGCTCCTTAATGGCCCTCGGACTAGCGGGACAGTCGGCAGATACGCAGTATTTT
TRBV4-1	-	16	TRBJ1-1	TRBD1	CASSQEKKGAKTEAFF	TGCGCCAGCAGCCAAGAGAAAAAGGGGGCAAAGACTGAAGCTTTCTTT
TRBV5-4	once	17	TRBJ2-7	TRBD1	CASSFNLDRSSSYEQYF	TGTGCCAGCAGCTTTAACTTGGACAGGTCGAGCTCCTACGAGCAGTACTTC
TRBV5-8	-	16	TRBJ1-5	-	CASSLEGSYGNQPQHF	TGTGCCAGCAGCTTGGAAGGCTCTTATGGCAATCAGCCCCAGCATTTT
TRBV28	few	14	TRBJ1-2	TRBD1	CASSLPTGTGGYTF	TGTGCCAGCAGCCTACCGACAGGGACAGGGGGCTACACCTTC
TRBV5-1	-	16	TRBJ1-2	TRBD1	CASSLAWTGEGSGYTF	TGCGCCAGCAGCTTGGCCTGGACAGGGGAGGGTAGTGGCTACACCTTC
TRBV18	-	12	TRBJ2-7	-	CASSRMNYEQYF	TGTGCCAGCTCACGGATGAACTACGAGCAGTACTTC
TRBV11-2	-	15	TRBJ2-1	TRBD1	CASSTLRGPYNEQFF	TGTGCCAGCAGCACACTCAGGGGGCCCTACAATGAGCAGTTCTTC
TRBV7-2	-	15	TRBJ2-7	TRBD1	CASSRDRASGYEQYF	TGTGCCAGCAGCCGGGACAGGGCGAGCGGCTACGAGCAGTACTTC
TRBV10-3	many	16	TRBJ2-4	TRBD2	CAIKAGGPESKNIQYF	TGTGCCATCAAAGCGGGAGGGCCTGAGTCCAAAAACATTCAGTACTTC
TRBV7-9	once	15	TRBJ1-1	-	CASSLDRQGDTEAFF	TGTGCCAGCAGCTTAGATCGGCAGGGTGACACTGAAGCTTTCTTT
TRBV7-2	-	15	TRBJ2-7	-	CASSSSSSVHSEQYF	TGTGCCAGCAGCTCCTCTTCTAGCGTTCATAGCGAGCAGTACTTC
TRBV28	-	12	TRBJ1-1	-	CASSAAMGVAFF	TGTGCCAGCAGTGCCGCCATGGGGGTAGCTTTCTTT
TRBV28	-	12	TRBJ1-5	-	CASSPKPRPQHF	TGTGCCAGCAGTCCAAAACCTCGGCCCCAGCATTTT
TRBV28	-	15	TRBJ1-5	-	CASSFSLDSNQPQHF	TGTGCCAGCAGTTTCTCTTTGGATAGCAATCAGCCCCAGCATTTT
TRBV7-3	few	16	TRBJ2-3	TRBD2	CASSLNGREGADTQYF	TGTGCCAGCAGCTTAAATGGGCGGGAGGGGGCAGATACGCAGTATTTT
TRBV9	-	14	TRBJ1-2	-	CASSVGVVLFGYTF	TGTGCCAGCAGCGTTGGGGTGGTCCTTTTTGGCTACACCTTC
TRBV2	once	14	TRBJ2-3	-	CASSLSSYPDTQYF	TGTGCCAGCAGCTTATCGAGCTACCCAGATACGCAGTATTTT
TRBV7-2	-	15	TRBJ1-2	-	CASSLGRGLHYGYTF	TGTGCCAGCAGCTTAGGCAGGGGCCTTCACTATGGCTACACCTTC